This T cell receptor (beta chain) appears in the sequencing data of a study of response to subunit inactivated influenza vaccine. TCRdb reanalysed the RT-PCR reads using MiXCR and keeps one entry per CDR3 protein. The sample lists fewer than 250,000 distinct CDR3 sequences, under 15% occurring once. CDR1 and CDR2 (germline): SGHDT, YYEEEE. The CDR3 loop spans 14 amino acids. Trimming took off 0 bases at V and 6 bases at J, with 12 bases between the two ends. This receptor was identified in a man in his fifties or sixties who received an inactivated influenza vaccine. The material was CD8+ T cells sorted from PBMCs, obtained roughly 5 days after vaccination. This rearrangement joins TRBV5-6 to TRBJ1-1; D is possibly TRBD1 (5 bases). The CDR3 spells CASSLDRSLAEAFF. CDR3 DNA: TGTGCCAGCAGCTTGGACAGGTCGTTAGCTGAAGCTTTCTTT. The variable domain in full, with the rest retrieved from reference TRBV5-6 and TRBJ1-1, is DAGVTQSPTHLIKTRGQQVTLRCSPKSGHDTVSWYQQALGQGPQFIFQYYEEEERQRGNFPDRFSGHQFPNYSSELNVNALLLGDSALYLCASSLDRSLAEAFFGQGTRLTVV.